This T cell receptor (beta chain) appears in the sequencing data of a study of response to subunit inactivated influenza vaccine. Whole-study findings and limits: Authors suggested few new T cells are recruited by each seasonal influenza vaccination.

This CDR3 has 16 residues. Trimming cost V 2 bases and J 0 bases, with 12 bases left between them. CDR1 and CDR2 (germline): SGHTA, FQGTGA. Comment on this clonotype: What it recognizes is unknown.

TCRdb re-called the RT-PCR reads through MiXCR, storing one row per CDR3 protein. The sample lists more than 700,000 distinct CDR3 sequences; about 20% were seen once. Sequencing used PBMCs from blood, obtained less than 6 days after vaccination. The J gene is TRBJ2-3, the V gene TRBV7-3; no reliable D call. The source of this sequence is a man aged 50-59 years who received an inactivated influenza vaccine. CDR3 residues: CASSLLGMTSTDTQYF. In nucleotides, the CDR3 is TGTGCCAGCAGCTTACTCGGCATGACTAGCACAGATACGCAGTATTTT.